This passage covers 2 T cell receptor beta chains from one sample sequenced in a study of Graves' ophthalmopathy and Graves' hyperthyroidism. Amplified TCR beta CDR3 regions were obtained using RNA transcripts as template. HTBI primers primed a first-round RT-PCR, and a second-round multiplex PCR followed. TCRdb processed the multiplex PCR reads anew with MiXCR; each CDR3 protein has one entry. The profile shows around 1.1 million distinct CDR3 sequences, 35% to 40% of them singletons. What was sequenced was peripheral blood or thyroid tissue (not recorded which). The receptor source for this set is an adult man with Graves' hyperthyroidism.

This clonotype was recorded a few times. The chain links TRBV5-1 to TRBJ1-1, with 8 bases matching TRBD1. CDR3 length equals 14 residues. V shed 4 bases and J 3 bases; nucleotides not matched to a gene: 5. CDR1 is SGHRS and CDR2 is YFSETQ in the germline V gene. The DNA of the CDR3 is TGCGCCAGCAGCCAAACAGGGGGGGACACTGAAGCTTTCTTT. Translated: CASSQTGGDTEAFF. The full variable domain, in which reference TRBV5-1 and TRBJ1-1 provide the parts outside the CDR3, is KAGVTQTPRYLIKTRGQQVTLSCSPISGHRSVSWYQQTPGQGLQFLFEYFSETQRNKGNFPGRFSGRQFSNSRSEMNVSTLELGDSALYLCASSQTGGDTEAFFGQGTRLTVV.

The J gene is TRBJ1-1, the V gene TRBV12-3 or TRBV12-4, with no clear D. Trimming shortened V by 5 bases and J by 0 bases, and 13 bases separated the two germline ends. CDR3 length equals 15 residues. This chain's CDR3 is CASSGPETMNTEAFF. CDR3 sequence (DNA): TGTGCCAGCAGTGGCCCAGAAACCATGAACACTGAAGCTTTCTTT.